This T cell receptor (beta chain) was retrieved from a study of blood T cells in healthy people across ages. Study-wide results and limits: The authors considered diversity estimates from one million T cells to be underestimates.

Germline V gene data show CDR1 as SGHVS and CDR2 as FQNEAQ. The V end was cut by 2 bases, the J end by 1 base, with 20 bases between. This CDR3 region has 18 residues. Sample-barcoded 5' priming and a J-beta primer mix drove a second PCR of roughly 7 to 11 cycles. TCRdb re-called the 5' RACE reads through MiXCR, storing one row per CDR3 protein. Altogether 850,000 to 1,100,000 distinct CDR3 sequences are present, 30% to 40% being singletons, with the ten largest covering around 13%. With regard to this clonotype: As yet, its antigen is unknown.

The rearrangement joins TRBV7-8 to TRBJ1-1, with a weak D call TRBD1 (5 bases). Material: blood. The receptor was derived from a man younger than 35 in good health. The CDR3 sequence is CASSLRRQQPHRNTEAFF. The CDR3, as DNA: TGTGCCAGCAGCTTAAGGAGACAGCAACCCCACAGGAACACTGAAGCTTTCTTT.